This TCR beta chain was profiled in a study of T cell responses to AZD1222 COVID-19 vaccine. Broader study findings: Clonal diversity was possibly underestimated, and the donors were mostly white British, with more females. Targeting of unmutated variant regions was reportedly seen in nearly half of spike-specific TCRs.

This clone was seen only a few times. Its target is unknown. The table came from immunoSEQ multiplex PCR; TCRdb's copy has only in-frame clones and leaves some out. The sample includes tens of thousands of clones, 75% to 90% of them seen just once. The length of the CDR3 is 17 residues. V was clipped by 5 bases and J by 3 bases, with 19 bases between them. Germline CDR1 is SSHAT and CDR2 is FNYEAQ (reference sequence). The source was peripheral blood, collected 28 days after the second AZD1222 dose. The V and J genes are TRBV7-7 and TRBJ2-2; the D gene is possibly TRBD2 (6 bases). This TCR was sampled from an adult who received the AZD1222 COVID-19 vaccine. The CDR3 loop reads CASSRGLGRGDTGELFF. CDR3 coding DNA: TGTGCCAGCAGCCGGGGGTTAGGGAGAGGGGACACCGGGGAGCTGTTTTTT.